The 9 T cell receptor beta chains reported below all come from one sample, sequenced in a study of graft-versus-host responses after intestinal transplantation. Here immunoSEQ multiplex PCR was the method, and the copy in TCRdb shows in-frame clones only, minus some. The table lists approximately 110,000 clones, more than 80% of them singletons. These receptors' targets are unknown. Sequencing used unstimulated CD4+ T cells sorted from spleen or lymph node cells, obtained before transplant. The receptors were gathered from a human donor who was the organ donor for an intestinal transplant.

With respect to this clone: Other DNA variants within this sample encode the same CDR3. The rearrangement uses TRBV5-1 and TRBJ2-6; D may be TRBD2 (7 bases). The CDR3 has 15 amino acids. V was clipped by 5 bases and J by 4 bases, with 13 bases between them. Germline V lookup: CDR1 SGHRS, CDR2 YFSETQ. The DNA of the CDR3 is TGCGCCAGCAGGTACGGGGGGCTCGGGGCCAACGTCCTGACTTTC. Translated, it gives CASRYGGLGANVLTF. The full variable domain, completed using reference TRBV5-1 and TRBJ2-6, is KAGVTQTPRYLIKTRGQQVTLSCSPISGHRSVSWYQQTPGQGLQFLFEYFSETQRNKGNFPGRFSGRQFSNSRSEMNVSTLELGDSALYLCASRYGGLGANVLTFGAGSRLTVL.

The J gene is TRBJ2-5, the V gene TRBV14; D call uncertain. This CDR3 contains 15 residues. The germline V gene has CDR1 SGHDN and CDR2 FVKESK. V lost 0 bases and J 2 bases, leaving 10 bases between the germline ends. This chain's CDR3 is CASSQDWAAQETQYF. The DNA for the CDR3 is TGTGCCAGCAGCCAAGATTGGGCGGCTCAAGAGACCCAGTACTTC.

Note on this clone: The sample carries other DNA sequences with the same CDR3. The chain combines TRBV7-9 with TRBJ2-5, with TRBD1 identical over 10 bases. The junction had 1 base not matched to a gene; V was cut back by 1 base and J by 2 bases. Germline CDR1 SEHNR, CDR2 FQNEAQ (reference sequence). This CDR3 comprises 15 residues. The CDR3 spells CASSLGDRGQETQYF. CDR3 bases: TGTGCCAGCAGCTTAGGGGACAGGGGACAAGAGACCCAGTACTTC.

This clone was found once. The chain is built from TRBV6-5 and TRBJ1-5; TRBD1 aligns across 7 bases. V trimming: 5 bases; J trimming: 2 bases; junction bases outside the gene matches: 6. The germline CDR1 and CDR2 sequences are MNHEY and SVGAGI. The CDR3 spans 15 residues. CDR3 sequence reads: CASSRTGIGNQPQHF. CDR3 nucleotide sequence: TGTGCCAGCAGTAGGACAGGTATCGGCAATCAGCCCCAGCATTTT.

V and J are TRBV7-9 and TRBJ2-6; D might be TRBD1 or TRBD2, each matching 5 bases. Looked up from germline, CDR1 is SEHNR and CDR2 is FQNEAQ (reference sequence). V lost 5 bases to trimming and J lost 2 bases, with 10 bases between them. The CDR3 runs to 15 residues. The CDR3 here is CASSLGTAGANVLTF. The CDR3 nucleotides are TGTGCCAGCAGCCTAGGGACGGCTGGGGCCAACGTCCTGACTTTC.

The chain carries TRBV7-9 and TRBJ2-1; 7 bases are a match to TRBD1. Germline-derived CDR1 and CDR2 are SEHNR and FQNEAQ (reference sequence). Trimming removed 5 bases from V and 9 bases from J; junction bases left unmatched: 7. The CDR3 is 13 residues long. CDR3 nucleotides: TGTGCCAGCAGCCTCGTCCGGGACAGTGAGCAGTTCTTC. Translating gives CASSLVRDSEQFF.

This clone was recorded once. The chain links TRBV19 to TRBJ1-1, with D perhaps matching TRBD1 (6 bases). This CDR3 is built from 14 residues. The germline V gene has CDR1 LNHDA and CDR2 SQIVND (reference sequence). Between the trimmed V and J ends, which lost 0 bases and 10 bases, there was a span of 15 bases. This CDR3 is CASSIDQGRGTAFF. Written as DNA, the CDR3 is TGTGCCAGTAGTATAGATCAAGGCAGGGGAACAGCTTTCTTT. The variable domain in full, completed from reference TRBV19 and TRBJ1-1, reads DGGITQSPKYLFRKEGQNVTLSCEQNLNHDAMYWYRQDPGQGLRLIYYSQIVNDFQKGDIAEGYSVSREKKESFPLTVTSAQKNPTAFYLCASSIDQGRGTAFFGQGTRLTVV.

The CDR3 sequence is CASSEQKLEKLFF. CDR3 bases: TGTGCCAGCAGTGAACAGAAGCTTGAAAAACTGTTTTTT. This rearrangement joins TRBV2 to TRBJ1-4; D not certain. Trimming cost V 2 bases and J 7 bases, with 8 bases left between them. The germline CDR1 and CDR2 sequences are SNHLY and FYNNEI. CDR3 size: 13 residues.

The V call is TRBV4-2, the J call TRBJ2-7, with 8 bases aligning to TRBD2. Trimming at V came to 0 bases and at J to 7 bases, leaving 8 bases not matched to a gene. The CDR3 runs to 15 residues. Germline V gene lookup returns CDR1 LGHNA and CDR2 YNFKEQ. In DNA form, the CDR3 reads TGTGCCAGCAGCCAAGATCGGCCAGGCGGGAGGGAGCAGTACTTC. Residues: CASSQDRPGGREQYF.